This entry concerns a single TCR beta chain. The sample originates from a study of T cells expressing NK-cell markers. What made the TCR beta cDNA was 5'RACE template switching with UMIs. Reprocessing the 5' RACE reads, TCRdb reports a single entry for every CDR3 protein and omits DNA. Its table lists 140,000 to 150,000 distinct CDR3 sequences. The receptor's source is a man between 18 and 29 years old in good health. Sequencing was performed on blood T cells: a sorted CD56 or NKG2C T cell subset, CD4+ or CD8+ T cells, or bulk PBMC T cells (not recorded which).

CDR3 residues: CATSDLDSKNTGELFF. The chain is built from TRBV24-1 and TRBJ2-2; the TCRdb D gene call, TRBD1, has no DNA to confirm it. This CDR3 spans 16 amino acids. Germline CDR1 and CDR2: KGHDR and SFDVKD.